Each of the 21 T cell receptor beta chains below was sequenced from the same sample in a study of T cells in Graves' hyperthyroidism and ophthalmopathy. RNA transcripts gave rise to amplified TCR beta CDR3 regions. The HTBI primer set was used in a first-round RT-PCR of the TCR CDR3. TCRdb called the multiplex PCR reads again in MiXCR, with one record for every CDR3 protein. The table lists hundreds of thousands of distinct CDR3 sequences, 19% of them singletons, with around 3.4% in the top ten. Sequencing was done on a sample of blood. These receptors came from a woman between 18 and 29 years old with Graves' hyperthyroidism.

This clonotype was picked up many times. This rearrangement joins TRBV18 to TRBJ2-7; 10 positions match TRBD1. J lost 6 bases, V lost 3 bases, and 8 bases had no gene match. Germline loops: CDR1 KGHSH, CDR2 LQKENI. The CDR3 sequence is 15 residues long. CDR3 sequence: CASSPRTGGGLEQYF. In DNA form, the CDR3 reads TGTGCCAGCTCACCGCGGACAGGGGGAGGACTCGAGCAGTACTTC.

This clonotype was seen repeatedly, ten times or more. The rearrangement links TRBV2 to TRBJ1-6; a weak D match, TRBD1 (6 bases). The length of the CDR3 is 14 residues. With 4 bases removed from V and 6 bases from J, the gap between germline ends came to 10 bases. The germline gives CDR1 SNHLY, CDR2 FYNNEI. CDR3 nucleotide sequence: TGTGCCAGCAGTGGCCAGGGGCGTAATTCACCCCTCCACTTT. It codes for CASSGQGRNSPLHF.

This clonotype was counted only a few times. This chain connects TRBV29-1 to TRBJ2-2; a possible D gene is TRBD1 (6 bases). Looked up from germline, CDR1 is SQVTM and CDR2 is ANQGSEA. The CDR3 sequence is 15 residues long. V was shortened by 7 bases and J by 7 bases, with 22 bases between the two germline ends. The CDR3 protein is CSALLDRRFVGELFF. DNA of the CDR3: TGCAGCGCCCTCCTGGACAGAAGATTTGTCGGGGAGCTGTTTTTT.

This clonotype has a count of ten or more. The chain joins TRBV7-2 to TRBJ2-2; the D is unclear. The CDR3 runs to 16 residues. Germline loops: CDR1 SGHTA, CDR2 FQGNSA. The V gene lost 3 bases and the J gene lost 5 bases, with 16 bases spanning the gap. The CDR3 nucleotides are TGTGCCAGCAGCTTTAAGGGTATTAGTCTAACCGGGGAGCTGTTTTTT. Translated: CASSFKGISLTGELFF.

The CDR3 reads CASSPWDRGPYEQYF. The DNA for the CDR3 is TGTGCCAGCTCACCCTGGGACAGGGGGCCATACGAGCAGTACTTC. The rearrangement joins TRBV27 to TRBJ2-7; 12 bases agree with TRBD1. The germline CDR1 and CDR2 sequences are MNHEY and SMNVEV (reference sequence). The CDR3 runs to 15 residues. V dropped 8 bases and J dropped 4; count of bases not matched to a gene: 9.

This clonotype was seen many times. The chain employs TRBV7-9 and TRBJ1-1, with D unclear. The CDR3 spans 15 residues. Germline V lookup: CDR1 SEHNR, CDR2 FQNEAQ (reference sequence). Trimming cost V 4 bases and J 2 bases, with 14 bases left between them. The CDR3 is CASSSRRHVNTEAFF. DNA of the CDR3: TGTGCCAGCAGCTCACGGAGACACGTTAACACTGAAGCTTTCTTT.

This sequence joins TRBV6-5 and TRBJ1-6; 11 nucleotides align to TRBD1. The length of the CDR3 is 15 residues. Germline CDR1 is MNHEY and CDR2 is SVGAGI. The V segment lost 6 bases and the J segment 7 bases; nucleotides outside the gene matches: 5. The CDR3 protein is CASSYGDRGNSPLHF. CDR3 bases: TGTGCCAGCAGCTACGGGGACAGGGGGAATTCACCCCTCCACTTT.

This clonotype occurred many times. The rearrangement joins TRBV28 to TRBJ1-1; TRBD1 matches at 7 bases. The CDR3 is 14 residues long. J was trimmed by 5 bases and V by 6 bases; bases with no gene match: 9. CDR1 and CDR2 from the germline V gene are MDHEN and SYDVKM. CDR3 in amino acids: CASRVTGDLTEAFF. The CDR3 nucleotides are TGTGCCAGCAGAGTTACAGGGGACTTAACTGAAGCTTTCTTT.

This clonotype was seen a single time. Given a much more abundant clone one base away, this may be a read error. The CDR3 loop is CASGGGLGNQPLHF. CDR3 nucleotides: TGTGCCAGCGGCGGGGGGCTGGGAAATCAGCCCCTGCATTTT. V is TRBV7-9 and J is TRBJ1-5, with a weak D call TRBD1 (6 bases). CDR1 is SEHNR and CDR2 is FQNEAQ in the germline V gene (reference sequence). There are 14 residues in the CDR3. Using reference TRBV7-9 and TRBJ1-5 for the parts outside the CDR3, the full variable domain is DTGVSQNPRHKITKRGQNVTFRCDPISEHNRLYWYRQTLGQGPEFLTYFQNEAQLEKSRLLSDRFSAERPKGSFSTLEIQRTEQGDSAMYLCASGGGLGNQPLHFGDGTRLSIL.

For this clonotype: Being one base from a much bigger clone, this may be a read error. The chain recombines TRBV6-1 with TRBJ1-5; D not resolved. Germline V gene lookup returns CDR1 MNHNS and CDR2 SASEGT. The CDR3 runs 15 residues. This CDR3 is CASGPQGGSNQPQQF. CDR3 DNA sequence: TGTGCCAGCGGCCCCCAAGGCGGAAGCAATCAGCCCCAGCAGTTT.

With regard to this clonotype: The junction departs from germline at one end; a sequencing error may be responsible. This chain links TRBV12-3 or TRBV12-4 with TRBJ1-2; D is unclear. This CDR3 has 14 residues. In DNA form, the CDR3 reads TGTGCCAGCGGTTTAGGGCACCATAACTATGGCTACACCTTC. This sequence encodes CASGLGHHNYGYTF.

This clonotype occurred many times. The chain couples TRBV5-1 to TRBJ1-2, with 10 positions matching TRBD1. V gave up 4 bases and J gave up 8 bases; unmatched junction bases: 5. The CDR3 has 13 residues. Germline lookup yields CDR1 SGHRS and CDR2 YFSETQ. The CDR3 DNA reads as TGCGCCAGCAGCCCGGGGACAGGGGAAGGCTACACCTTC. This translates into CASSPGTGEGYTF.

There are many counts of this clonotype. This may come from a read error, since a much larger clone is one base off. It is likely a read error, because the conserved phenylalanine at the end of the CDR3 is missing. This chain connects TRBV12-3 or TRBV12-4 to TRBJ1-3; D is uncertain. CDR3 length equals 11 residues. V was pared by 3 bases and J by 3 bases, with 0 bases between. The CDR3 protein is CASSFGNTIYL. The CDR3 DNA reads TGTGCCAGCAGTTTTGGAAACACCATATATCTT.

The table lists this clonotype with many counts. J is TRBJ1-1 and V is TRBV19; D is unclear. CDR1 is LNHDA, CDR2 SQIVND, per germline (reference sequence). V lost 10 bases to trimming and J lost 0 bases, with 15 bases between them. The CDR3 covers 14 residues. The CDR3 here is CATTSDIMNTEAFF. The CDR3 DNA sequence: TGTGCCACCACCTCAGATATTATGAACACTGAAGCTTTCTTT.

This clonotype was recorded many times. The V gene is TRBV6-1, the J gene TRBJ2-7; 7 nucleotides line up with TRBD1. From germline, CDR1 is MNHNS and CDR2 SASEGT. V lost 8 bases and J lost 0; bases outside the gene matches: 10. The CDR3 loop spans 15 amino acids. CDR3 DNA: TGTGCCAGCTGTCCCGGACAGGTTCGCTCCTACGAGCAGTACTTC. Translated, it gives CASCPGQVRSYEQYF.

There are a few counts of this clonotype. This may come from a read error, since a much larger clone is one base off. The chain links TRBV6-4 to TRBJ2-3; 12 bases agree with TRBD2. The V gene end was trimmed by 6 bases and the J gene end by 1 base; junction bases not matched to a gene: 2. This CDR3 spans 15 amino acids. Per the germline V gene, CDR1 is MRHNA and CDR2 is SNTAGT. CDR3 bases: TGTGCCAGCAGCCGACTAGCGGGGGGCACAGATACGCAGTATTTT. Its translation: CASSRLAGGTDTQYF.

At least ten counts were recorded for this clonotype. The V and J genes are TRBV13 and TRBJ1-2, with 7 bases fitting TRBD1. CDR1 PRHDT and CDR2 FYEKMQ come from the germline V gene (reference sequence). This CDR3 comprises 14 residues. V was pared by 5 bases and J by 3 bases, with 6 bases of the junction left unmatched. The CDR3 DNA reads as TGTGCCAGCAGCCCCGGGACAGTAGACTATGGCTACACCTTC. The encoded protein is CASSPGTVDYGYTF.

In this sample, this clonotype turned up many times. The chain combines TRBV2 with TRBJ1-5; 10 bases line up with TRBD1. The V gene end was trimmed by 7 bases and the J gene end by 1 base; junction bases not matched to a gene: 4. The CDR3 is made up of 15 amino acids. The germline gives CDR1 SNHLY, CDR2 FYNNEI. CDR3 nucleotide sequence: TGTGCCAGCACTAGGGACAGGGGAAGCAATCAGCCCCAGCATTTT. It codes for CASTRDRGSNQPQHF.

The table lists this clonotype with many counts. This chain uses TRBV11-2 with TRBJ1-1, with a possible D match to TRBD1 (5 bases). Germline V gene sequence: CDR1 SGHAT, CDR2 FQNNGV. This CDR3 has 13 residues. V shed 2 bases and J shed 4 bases, with 8 bases lying between them. CDR3 coding DNA: TGTGCCAGCAGCTTATGGGGGGGCACTGAAGCTTTCTTT. It yields the protein CASSLWGGTEAFF.

This clonotype was counted ten times or more. The chain has TRBV5-4 and TRBJ2-5; TRBD2 matches 8 bases. Losses at the gene ends were 2 bases for V and 5 bases for J; bases not matched to a gene: 8. Germline CDR1 is SGHNT and CDR2 is YYREEE (reference sequence). This CDR3 comprises 15 residues. The CDR3 region is CASSFTSGGEETQYF. Here the CDR3 DNA reads TGTGCCAGCAGCTTCACCTCGGGGGGGGAGGAGACCCAGTACTTC.

This clonotype has a count of ten or more. The rearrangement uses TRBV10-3 and TRBJ2-5, with D hard to call. This CDR3 is built from 11 residues. Germline assignment: CDR1 ENHRY and CDR2 SYGVKD. Trimming pared 6 bases from V and 4 bases from J, leaving 6 bases between. The CDR3 region has the DNA TGTGCCATCAGACAAACAGAGACCCAGTACTTC. Residues: CAIRQTETQYF.